Below, 27 T cell receptor beta chains from the same sample are listed, as sequenced in a study of T cell repertoires in cytomegalovirus infection. No antigen is known for these receptors. Using its own MiXCR run on the reads, TCRdb lists one record per CDR3 protein. The table lists about a million distinct CDR3 sequences, around 32% of them singletons, with over 10% in the top ten. The input for sequencing was cultured CD8+ T cells from PBMCs, taken from culture after CMV antigen stimulation. The source is a human donor in good health (CMV status not recorded). Some clones in this sample may be carry-over from other donors' samples.

V and J are TRBV15 and TRBJ1-4, with D possibly matching TRBD1 (5 bases). CDR1 and CDR2 from the germline V gene are LNHNV and YYDKDF (reference sequence). CDR3 length: 14 residues. V was trimmed by 4 bases and J by 9 bases, leaving 15 bases between them. The CDR3 nucleotides are TGTGCCACCAGCAAAACAAGGGGTGATCAAAAACTGTTTTTT. It translates to CATSKTRGDQKLFF. The full variable domain, rest sourced from reference TRBV15 and TRBJ1-4, is DAMVIQNPRYQVTQFGKPVTLSCSQTLNHNVMYWYQQKSSQAPKLLFHYYDKDFNNEADTPDNFQSRRPNTSFCFLDIRSPGLGDTAMYLCATSKTRGDQKLFFGSGTQLSVL.

The J gene is TRBJ2-7, the V gene TRBV5-1; 8 bases agree with TRBD1. Per the germline V gene, CDR1 is SGHRS and CDR2 is YFSETQ. This CDR3 has 15 amino acids. J was trimmed by 5 bases and V by 2 bases; bases with no gene match: 9. This CDR3 is CASSFRQGIVDEQYF. CDR3 nucleotides: TGCGCCAGCAGCTTTCGACAGGGGATCGTCGACGAGCAGTACTTC.

The chain combines TRBV2 with TRBJ1-5; D may be TRBD1 (5 bases). Germline V gene data show CDR1 as SNHLY and CDR2 as FYNNEI. The CDR3 runs 19 residues. V dropped 6 bases and J dropped 0 bases, with 24 bases sitting between them. CDR3 bases: TGTGCCAGCAGCGACAGTTCATCCATAATACCTAATAGCAATCAGCCCCAGCATTTT. This gives the protein CASSDSSSIIPNSNQPQHF.

Only a few counts were recorded for this clonotype. The chain links TRBV29-1 to TRBJ2-1, with D hard to call. There are 13 residues in the CDR3. The germline V gene encodes CDR1 SQVTM and CDR2 ANQGSEA. The ends were cut back, 4 bases at V and 3 bases at J, with 10 bases in the middle. The CDR3 region has the DNA TGCAGCGTTGTCCGAAGGGACTACAATGAGCAGTTCTTC. Protein product: CSVVRRDYNEQFF.

The J gene is TRBJ1-2, the V gene TRBV29-1; D is possibly TRBD1 (6 bases). Looked up from germline, CDR1 is SQVTM and CDR2 is ANQGSEA. The CDR3 length is 14 residues. V lost 1 base, J lost 6 bases, and 15 bases lay in between. The chain's CDR3 is CSVEVGGRDNGYTF. In DNA form, the CDR3 reads TGCAGCGTTGAAGTGGGAGGCAGGGACAATGGCTACACCTTC.

The chain links TRBV12-3 or TRBV12-4 to TRBJ1-2, with TRBD1 as a possible D gene (6 bases). This CDR3 is built from 13 residues. V lost 10 bases, J lost 0 bases, and 12 bases lay in between. The CDR3 DNA sequence: TGTGCCACCCAGGGGCAGACTAACTATGGCTACACCTTC. Its protein is CATQGQTNYGYTF.

The chain joins TRBV6-1 to TRBJ2-7; perhaps TRBD1 as D (5 bases). The CDR3 covers 14 residues. In germline, CDR1 is MNHNS, CDR2 SASEGT. V was pared by 5 bases and J by 2 bases, with 13 bases between. CDR3 nucleotide sequence: TGTGCCAGCAGTCCCCGTGACAGTACCTACGAGCAGTACGTC. The encoded protein is CASSPRDSTYEQYV.

V gene TRBV7-6 combines with J gene TRBJ1-1; D is perhaps TRBD1 (5 bases). The V gene lost 10 bases and the J gene lost 1 base, with 25 bases spanning the gap. The CDR3 has 17 residues. CDR1 is SGHVS and CDR2 is FNYEAQ in the germline V gene. The chain's CDR3 is CANLEVRAFSGNTEAFF. The DNA of the CDR3 is TGTGCCAACCTGGAAGTCAGGGCTTTTTCTGGGAACACTGAAGCTTTCTTT.

This clonotype was seen only a few times. The V call is TRBV27, the J call TRBJ2-3; weak D call: TRBD1 (5 bases). The germline V gene has CDR1 MNHEY and CDR2 SMNVEV (reference sequence). Trimming pared 5 bases from V and 1 base from J, leaving 16 bases between. This CDR3 region has 16 residues. CDR3 sequence: CASSTSAGLGTDTQYF. The CDR3 DNA sequence: TGTGCCAGCAGTACCTCAGCAGGGTTGGGCACAGATACGCAGTATTTT.

To note about this clonotype: The junction departs from germline at one end; a sequencing error may be responsible. The chain recombines TRBV7-2 with TRBJ2-2; D may correspond to TRBD1 or TRBD2 (5 bases each). Per the germline V gene, CDR1 is SGHTA and CDR2 is FQGNSA. The CDR3 covers 14 residues. This chain's CDR3 is CASSYGHATGKLFF. CDR3 in DNA: TGTGCCAGCAGCTACGGACACGCCACCGGGAAGCTGTTTTTT.

This clonotype was seen a few times. The rearrangement links TRBV28 to TRBJ2-1, with 7 positions matching TRBD1. Per germline, CDR1 MDHEN and CDR2 SYDVKM. The CDR3 length is 13 residues. Germline trimming cut 2 bases from V and 9 bases from J; bases unmatched to any gene: 4. CDR3 residues: CASSLTGVVEQFF. The CDR3 DNA sequence: TGTGCCAGCAGTTTAACAGGGGTTGTTGAGCAGTTCTTC.

J is TRBJ2-1 and V is TRBV5-6; D possibly matches TRBD1 or TRBD2 (5 bases each). This CDR3 comprises 12 residues. The V and J ends lost 7 bases and 6 bases respectively, with 11 bases between them. Per germline, CDR1 SGHDT and CDR2 YYEEEE. This CDR3 reads CASGDGFNEQFF. CDR3 in DNA: TGTGCCAGCGGGGACGGTTTCAATGAGCAGTTCTTC. Combining the CDR3 with reference TRBV5-6 and TRBJ2-1 gives the whole variable domain DAGVTQSPTHLIKTRGQQVTLRCSPKSGHDTVSWYQQALGQGPQFIFQYYEEEERQRGNFPDRFSGHQFPNYSSELNVNALLLGDSALYLCASGDGFNEQFFGPGTRLTVL.

The chain links TRBV10-3 to TRBJ2-7; D could derive from TRBD1 or TRBD2 (5 bases each). Germline lookup yields CDR1 ENHRY and CDR2 SYGVKD. V was pared by 11 bases and J by 1 base, with 12 bases between. The CDR3 extends over 12 amino acids. The CDR3 loop is CALWDGSYEQYF. CDR3 coding DNA: TGTGCCCTTTGGGACGGTTCCTACGAGCAGTACTTC.

In its sample, this clonotype was seen a few times. V is TRBV6-1 and J is TRBJ2-3; D is possibly TRBD2 (6 bases). The length of the CDR3 is 17 residues. Per germline, CDR1 MNHNS and CDR2 SASEGT. Trimming cost V 0 bases and J 2 bases, with 15 bases left between them. DNA for the CDR3: TGTGCCAGCAGTGAAGCGGGAGCGGCGGGGACCACAGATACGCAGTATTTT. It codes for CASSEAGAAGTTDTQYF.

This clonotype was counted ten times or more. V usage is TRBV12-3 or TRBV12-4 and J usage is TRBJ2-2; D ambiguous. The V gene lost 0 bases and the J gene lost 6 bases, with 5 bases spanning the gap. This CDR3 has 13 amino acids. The CDR3 DNA sequence: TGTGCCAGCAGTTTAGCAGGACCCGGGGAGCTGTTTTTT. Encoded protein: CASSLAGPGELFF.

This clonotype was found a few times. This rearrangement joins TRBV7-9 to TRBJ1-2, with D unclear. This CDR3 region has 13 residues. Germline CDR1 SEHNR, CDR2 FQNEAQ (reference sequence). The germline V and J ends were trimmed by 3 bases and 6 bases, with 11 bases remaining between them. The CDR3 region is CASSFGSQDGYTF. The CDR3 DNA reads as TGTGCCAGCAGCTTTGGAAGCCAAGATGGCTACACCTTC. The whole variable domain, filled in from reference TRBV7-9 and TRBJ1-2, reads DTGVSQNPRHKITKRGQNVTFRCDPISEHNRLYWYRQTLGQGPEFLTYFQNEAQLEKSRLLSDRFSAERPKGSFSTLEIQRTEQGDSAMYLCASSFGSQDGYTFGSGTRLTVV.

The gene calls are TRBV6-2 or TRBV6-3 and TRBJ2-1; no definite D call. Deletions cut 4 bases from V and 6 bases from J, with 13 bases between. The germline V gene encodes CDR1 MNHEY and CDR2 SVGEGT. CDR3 length: 14 residues. CDR3 amino acids: CASSWSRLGNEQFF. The CDR3 DNA is TGTGCCAGCAGTTGGAGTAGGTTGGGCAATGAGCAGTTCTTC.

The CDR3 nucleotides read TGCAGTGCTGGGGGGACAGGGGGCACCCATTTAGGCGCCAAAAACATTCAGTACTTC. Amino acids: CSAGGTGGTHLGAKNIQYF. The J gene is TRBJ2-4, the V gene TRBV20-1, with 12 bases fitting TRBD1. Germline loops: CDR1 DFQATT, CDR2 SNEGSKA (reference sequence). The J segment lost 1 base and the V segment lost 5 bases, leaving 15 bases of the junction unmatched. This CDR3 is built from 19 residues.

This clonotype was seen more than once but under ten times. V and J are TRBV20-1 and TRBJ1-5, with 9 positions matching TRBD1. This CDR3 spans 17 amino acids. J lost 2 bases, V lost 4 bases, and 12 bases had no gene match. Per the germline V gene, CDR1 is DFQATT and CDR2 is SNEGSKA (reference sequence). The CDR3 sequence: CSATGTGSRGGNQPQHF. The CDR3 bases are TGCAGTGCTACAGGGACAGGGAGTAGGGGCGGCAATCAGCCCCAGCATTTT.

The J gene is TRBJ2-5, the V gene TRBV2; D possibly uses TRBD1 or TRBD2 (5 bases each). The CDR3 runs to 15 residues. Germline values: CDR1 SNHLY, CDR2 FYNNEI. The V gene lost 1 base and the J gene lost 1 base, with 10 bases spanning the gap. CDR3 amino acids: CASSEDEGRQETQYF. The CDR3, as DNA: TGTGCCAGCAGTGAAGATGAGGGGCGCCAAGAGACCCAGTACTTC.

This clonotype was detected only a few times. This rearrangement joins TRBV7-9 to TRBJ2-2, with D possibly being TRBD1 (6 bases). The CDR3 sequence is 16 residues long. The germline gives CDR1 SEHNR, CDR2 FQNEAQ (reference sequence). With 5 bases removed from V and 0 bases from J, the gap between germline ends came to 13 bases. In DNA, the CDR3 is TGTGCCAGCAGCCGGACCGGGACACCGAACACCGGGGAGCTGTTTTTT. Encoded protein: CASSRTGTPNTGELFF.

The gene calls are TRBV7-3 and TRBJ1-1; D perhaps matches TRBD1 (5 bases). The CDR3 has 14 amino acids. V dropped 3 bases and J dropped 2 bases, with 10 bases sitting between them. The V gene's germline CDR1 is SGHTA and CDR2 FQGTGA. CDR3 loop: CASSFLTVNTEAFF. The DNA for the CDR3 is TGTGCCAGCAGCTTCTTGACAGTAAACACTGAAGCTTTCTTT.

This clonotype was recorded at least ten times. The V call is TRBV6-2 or TRBV6-3, the J call TRBJ2-1, with D unclear. The CDR3 sequence is 15 residues long. With 6 bases removed from V and 4 bases from J, the gap between germline ends came to 16 bases. Germline CDR1 is MNHEY and CDR2 is SVGEGT. CDR3 in amino acids: CASSPDRVRYNEQFF. CDR3 nucleotide sequence: TGTGCCAGCAGCCCAGACCGAGTAAGATACAATGAGCAGTTCTTC.

Concerning this clonotype itself: An end of the junction differs from the germline gene, which may be a read error. V usage is TRBV6-6 and J usage is TRBJ2-2, with 8 bases aligning to TRBD1. Germline CDR1 and CDR2: MNHNY and SVGAGI (reference sequence). The CDR3 extends over 13 amino acids. CDR3 protein: CSTGTGNTGELFF. CDR3 bases: TGCTCCACCGGGACAGGGAACACCGGGGAGCTGTTTTTT.

This rearrangement joins TRBV15 to TRBJ2-1, with D possibly being TRBD1 (6 bases). This CDR3 region has 15 residues. V was shortened by 0 bases and J by 7 bases, with 13 bases between the two germline ends. Looked up from germline, CDR1 is LNHNV and CDR2 is YYDKDF (reference sequence). The CDR3 loop is CATSREISGVNEQFF. As DNA, the CDR3 is TGTGCCACCAGCAGAGAAATCTCAGGGGTAAATGAGCAGTTCTTC.

The CDR3 region has the DNA TGTGCCAGCAGATTTACGGGGGTCCATGGCTACACCTTC. Protein sequence: CASRFTGVHGYTF. The chain employs TRBV6-5 and TRBJ1-2, with D maybe TRBD1 (5 bases). CDR3 length equals 13 residues. From germline, CDR1 is MNHEY and CDR2 SVGAGI. The germline V and J ends were trimmed by 6 bases and 6 bases, with 14 bases remaining between them.

The V gene is TRBV9, the J gene TRBJ2-1, with D possibly TRBD2 on 7 matching bases. Germline V CDR1 and CDR2: SGDLS, YYNGEE. CDR3 size: 15 residues. Trimming took off 0 bases at V and 4 bases at J, with 11 bases between the two ends. The CDR3 DNA follows: TGTGCCAGCAGCGTAGGGGGGGGCAAATACAATGAGCAGTTCTTC. The encoded protein is CASSVGGGKYNEQFF.